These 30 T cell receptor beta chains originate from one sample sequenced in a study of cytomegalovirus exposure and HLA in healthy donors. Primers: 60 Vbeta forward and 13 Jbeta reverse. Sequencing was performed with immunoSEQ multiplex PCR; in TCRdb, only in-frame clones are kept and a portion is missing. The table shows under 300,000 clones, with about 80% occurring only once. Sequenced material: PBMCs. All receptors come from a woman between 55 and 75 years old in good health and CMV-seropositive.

The CDR3 region is CASSSSGSGYEQYF. The CDR3, as DNA: TGTGCCAGCAGCTCTAGCGGGAGTGGATACGAGCAGTACTTC. The chain recombines TRBV11-2 with TRBJ2-7; 10 bases align to TRBD2. Germline-derived CDR1 and CDR2 are SGHAT and FQNNGV. J lost 4 bases, V lost 4 bases, and 4 bases had no gene match. The CDR3 is 14 amino acids. Together with reference TRBV11-2 and TRBJ2-7, the CDR3 gives the full variable domain: EAGVAQSPRYKIIEKRQSVAFWCNPISGHATLYWYQQILGQGPKLLIQFQNNGVVDDSQLPKDRFSAERLKGVDSTLKIQPAKLEDSAVYLCASSSSGSGYEQYFGPGTRLTVT.

In nucleotides, the CDR3 is TGTGCCAGCAATCCCCCTAGGACAGCGAGTTACGAGCAGTACTTC. As protein: CASNPPRTASYEQYF. The chain carries TRBV2 and TRBJ2-7, with a tentative D call TRBD1 (6 bases). V dropped 7 bases and J dropped 4 bases, with 20 bases sitting between them. Germline loops: CDR1 SNHLY, CDR2 FYNNEI. The CDR3 has 15 amino acids.

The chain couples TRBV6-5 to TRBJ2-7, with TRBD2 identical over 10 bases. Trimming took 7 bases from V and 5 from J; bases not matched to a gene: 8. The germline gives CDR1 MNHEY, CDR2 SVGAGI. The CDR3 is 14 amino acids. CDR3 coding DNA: TGTGCCAGCACCCCCCCAGCGGGAGGGCACGAGCAGTACTTC. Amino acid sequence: CASTPPAGGHEQYF.

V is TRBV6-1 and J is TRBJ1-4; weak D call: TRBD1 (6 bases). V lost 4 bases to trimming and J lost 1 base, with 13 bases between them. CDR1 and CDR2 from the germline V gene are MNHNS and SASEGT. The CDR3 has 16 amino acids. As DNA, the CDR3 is TGTGCCAGCAGTGGCAGCAGGGGTCTAACTAATGAAAAACTGTTTTTT. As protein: CASSGSRGLTNEKLFF.

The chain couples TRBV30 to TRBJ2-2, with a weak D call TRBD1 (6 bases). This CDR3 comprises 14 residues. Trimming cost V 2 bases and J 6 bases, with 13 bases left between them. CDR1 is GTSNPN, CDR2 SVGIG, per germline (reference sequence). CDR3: CAWSWGHGPGELFF. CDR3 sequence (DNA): TGTGCCTGGAGTTGGGGACACGGACCCGGGGAGCTGTTTTTT.

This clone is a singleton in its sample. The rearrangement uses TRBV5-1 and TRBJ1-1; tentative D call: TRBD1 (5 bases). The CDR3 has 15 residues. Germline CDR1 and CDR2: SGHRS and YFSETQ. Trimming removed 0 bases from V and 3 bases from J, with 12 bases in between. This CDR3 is CASSLGRVQDTEAFF. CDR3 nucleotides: TGCGCCAGCAGCTTGGGCAGGGTGCAGGACACTGAAGCTTTCTTT.

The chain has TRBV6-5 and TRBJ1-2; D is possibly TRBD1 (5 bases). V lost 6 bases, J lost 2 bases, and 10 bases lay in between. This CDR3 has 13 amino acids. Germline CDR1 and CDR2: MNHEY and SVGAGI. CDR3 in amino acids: CASSPDTNYGYTF. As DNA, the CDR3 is TGTGCCAGCAGCCCGGACACCAACTATGGCTACACCTTC.

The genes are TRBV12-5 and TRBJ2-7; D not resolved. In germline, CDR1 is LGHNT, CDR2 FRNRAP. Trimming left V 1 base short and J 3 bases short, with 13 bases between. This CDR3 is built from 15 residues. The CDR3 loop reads CASGLGLGGFYEQYF. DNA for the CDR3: TGTGCTAGTGGTTTGGGATTAGGCGGATTCTACGAGCAGTACTTC.

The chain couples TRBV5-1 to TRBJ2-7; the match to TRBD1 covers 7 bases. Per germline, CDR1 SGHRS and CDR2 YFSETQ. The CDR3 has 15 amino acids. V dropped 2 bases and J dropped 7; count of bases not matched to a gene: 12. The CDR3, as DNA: TGCGCCAGCAGCTTACAGGGGCCAGGGGTGGGGGAGCAGTACTTC. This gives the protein CASSLQGPGVGEQYF.

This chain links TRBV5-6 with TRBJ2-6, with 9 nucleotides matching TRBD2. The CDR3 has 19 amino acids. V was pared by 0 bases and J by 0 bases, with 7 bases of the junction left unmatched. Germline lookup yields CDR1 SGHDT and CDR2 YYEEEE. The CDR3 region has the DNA TGTGCCAGCAGCTTGGAGGTGGCTAGCGGGATCTCTGGGGCCAACGTCCTGACTTTC. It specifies CASSLEVASGISGANVLTF.

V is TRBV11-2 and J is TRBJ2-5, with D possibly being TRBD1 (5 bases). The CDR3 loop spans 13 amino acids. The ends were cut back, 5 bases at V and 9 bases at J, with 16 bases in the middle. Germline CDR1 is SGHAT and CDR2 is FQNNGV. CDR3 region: CASSLMQAQAQYF. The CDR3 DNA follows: TGTGCCAGCAGCCTTATGCAGGCACAGGCCCAGTACTTC. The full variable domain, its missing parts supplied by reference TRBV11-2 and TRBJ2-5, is EAGVAQSPRYKIIEKRQSVAFWCNPISGHATLYWYQQILGQGPKLLIQFQNNGVVDDSQLPKDRFSAERLKGVDSTLKIQPAKLEDSAVYLCASSLMQAQAQYFGPGTRLLVL.

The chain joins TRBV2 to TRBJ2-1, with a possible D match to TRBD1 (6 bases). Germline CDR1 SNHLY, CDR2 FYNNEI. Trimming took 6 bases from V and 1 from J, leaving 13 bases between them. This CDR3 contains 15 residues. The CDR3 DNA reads TGTGCCAGCAGGCTGGGACAAATATCCTACAATGAGCAGTTCTTC. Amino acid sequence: CASRLGQISYNEQFF.

CDR3: CASSEAPSGKVTTYEQYF. In DNA, the CDR3 is TGTGCCAGCAGTGAAGCGCCTAGCGGGAAAGTCACAACCTACGAGCAGTACTTC. V gene TRBV6-1 combines with J gene TRBJ2-7; the match to TRBD2 covers 9 bases. The ends lost 0 bases at V and 2 bases at J; junction bases unmatched: 11. Germline V CDR1 and CDR2: MNHNS, SASEGT. The CDR3 extends over 18 amino acids.

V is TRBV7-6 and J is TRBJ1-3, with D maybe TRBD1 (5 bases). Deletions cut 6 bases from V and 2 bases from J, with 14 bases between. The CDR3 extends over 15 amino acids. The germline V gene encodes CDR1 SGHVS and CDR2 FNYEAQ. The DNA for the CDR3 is TGTGCCAGCAGTTCCCCGTCGGGGGCTGGAAACACCATATATTTT. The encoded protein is CASSSPSGAGNTIYF.

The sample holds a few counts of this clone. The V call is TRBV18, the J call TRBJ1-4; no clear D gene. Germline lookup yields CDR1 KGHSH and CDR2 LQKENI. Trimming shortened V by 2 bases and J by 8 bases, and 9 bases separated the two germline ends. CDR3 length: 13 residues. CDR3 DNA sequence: TGTGCCAGCTCACCAAATCGCGGGGAAAAACTGTTTTTT. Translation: CASSPNRGEKLFF.

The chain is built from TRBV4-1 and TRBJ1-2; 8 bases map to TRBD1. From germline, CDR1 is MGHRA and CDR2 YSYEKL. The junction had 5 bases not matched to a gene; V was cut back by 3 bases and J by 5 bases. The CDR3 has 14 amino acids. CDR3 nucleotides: TGCGCCAGCAGCCAGTCGACAGGGGAATATGGCTACACCTTC. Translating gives CASSQSTGEYGYTF.

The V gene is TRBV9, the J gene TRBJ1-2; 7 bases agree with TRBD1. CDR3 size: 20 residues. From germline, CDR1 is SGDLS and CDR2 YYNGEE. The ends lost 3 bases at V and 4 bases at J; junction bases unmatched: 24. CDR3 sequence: CASSGGTRGTPTPSTYGYTF. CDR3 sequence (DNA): TGTGCCAGCAGCGGAGGGACCAGGGGGACCCCCACCCCGTCCACCTATGGCTACACCTTC.

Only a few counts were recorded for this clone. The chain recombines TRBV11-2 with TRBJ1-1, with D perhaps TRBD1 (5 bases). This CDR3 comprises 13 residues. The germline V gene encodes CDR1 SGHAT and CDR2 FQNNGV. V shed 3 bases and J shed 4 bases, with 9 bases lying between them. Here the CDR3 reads CASSFRGSTEAFF. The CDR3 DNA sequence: TGTGCCAGCAGCTTCCGGGGGAGCACTGAAGCTTTCTTT. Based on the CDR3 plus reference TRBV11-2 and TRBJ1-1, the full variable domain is EAGVAQSPRYKIIEKRQSVAFWCNPISGHATLYWYQQILGQGPKLLIQFQNNGVVDDSQLPKDRFSAERLKGVDSTLKIQPAKLEDSAVYLCASSFRGSTEAFFGQGTRLTVV.

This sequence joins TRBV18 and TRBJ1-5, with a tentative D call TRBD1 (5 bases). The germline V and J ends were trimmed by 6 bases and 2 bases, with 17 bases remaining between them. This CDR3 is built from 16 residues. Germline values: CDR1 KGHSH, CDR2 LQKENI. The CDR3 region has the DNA TGTGCCAGCTCCCTGGGCGCCAGGGCAGGCAATCAGCCCCAGCATTTT. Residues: CASSLGARAGNQPQHF.

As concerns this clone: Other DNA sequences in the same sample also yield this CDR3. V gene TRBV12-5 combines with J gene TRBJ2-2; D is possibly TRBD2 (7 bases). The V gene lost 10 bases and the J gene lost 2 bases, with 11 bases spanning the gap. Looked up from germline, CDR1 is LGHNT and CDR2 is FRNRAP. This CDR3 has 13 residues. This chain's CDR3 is CATGGQNTGELFF. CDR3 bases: TGTGCTACCGGGGGGCAAAACACCGGGGAGCTGTTTTTT. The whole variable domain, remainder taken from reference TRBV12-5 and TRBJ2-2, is DARVTQTPRHKVTEMGQEVTMRCQPILGHNTVFWYRQTMMQGLELLAYFRNRAPLDDSGMPKDRFSAEMPDATLATLKIQPSEPRDSAVYFCATGGQNTGELFFGEGSRLTVL.

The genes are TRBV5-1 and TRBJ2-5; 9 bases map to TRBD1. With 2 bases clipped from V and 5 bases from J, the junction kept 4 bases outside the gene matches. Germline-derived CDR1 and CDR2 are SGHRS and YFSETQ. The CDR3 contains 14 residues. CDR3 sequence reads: CASSLRDRVETQYF. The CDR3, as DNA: TGCGCCAGCAGCTTAAGGGACAGGGTTGAGACCCAGTACTTC.

The CDR3 nucleotides read TGCGCCAGCAGCCCCATGCCTAGATACAATGAGCAGTTCTTC. Translation gives CASSPMPRYNEQFF. J is TRBJ2-1 and V is TRBV4-1; the D is unclear. The CDR3 extends over 14 amino acids. Germline-derived CDR1 and CDR2 are MGHRA and YSYEKL. Trimming shortened V by 4 bases and J by 4 bases, and 11 bases separated the two germline ends.

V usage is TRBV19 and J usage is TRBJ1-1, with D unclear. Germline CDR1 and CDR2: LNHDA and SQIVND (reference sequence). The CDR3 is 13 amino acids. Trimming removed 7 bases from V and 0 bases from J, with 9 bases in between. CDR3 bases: TGTGCCAGTATTGGCCTTATGAACACTGAAGCTTTCTTT. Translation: CASIGLMNTEAFF.

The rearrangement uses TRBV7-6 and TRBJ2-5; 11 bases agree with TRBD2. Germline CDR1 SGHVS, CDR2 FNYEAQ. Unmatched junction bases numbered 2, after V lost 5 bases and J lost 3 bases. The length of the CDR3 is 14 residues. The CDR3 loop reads CASSPGLAEETQYF. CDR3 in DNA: TGTGCCAGCAGCCCGGGACTAGCGGAAGAGACCCAGTACTTC.

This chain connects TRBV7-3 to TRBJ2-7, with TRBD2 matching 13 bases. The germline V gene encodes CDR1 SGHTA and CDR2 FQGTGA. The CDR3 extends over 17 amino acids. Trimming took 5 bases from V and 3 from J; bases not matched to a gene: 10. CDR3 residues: CASSPLPGTSGNYEQYF. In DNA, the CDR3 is TGTGCCAGCAGCCCTCTACCCGGGACTAGCGGGAACTACGAGCAGTACTTC. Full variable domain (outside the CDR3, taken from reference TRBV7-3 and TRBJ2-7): GAGVSQTPSNKVTEKGKYVELRCDPISGHTALYWYRQSLGQGPEFLIYFQGTGAADDSGLPNDRFFAVRPEGSVSTLKIQRTERGDSAVYLCASSPLPGTSGNYEQYFGPGTRLTVT.

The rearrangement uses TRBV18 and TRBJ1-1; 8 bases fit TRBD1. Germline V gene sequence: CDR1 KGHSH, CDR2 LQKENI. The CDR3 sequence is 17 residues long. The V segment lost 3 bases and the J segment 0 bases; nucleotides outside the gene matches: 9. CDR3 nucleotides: TGTGCCAGCTCACCGTCCCTAAGGACAGGGATGAACACTGAAGCTTTCTTT. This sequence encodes CASSPSLRTGMNTEAFF.

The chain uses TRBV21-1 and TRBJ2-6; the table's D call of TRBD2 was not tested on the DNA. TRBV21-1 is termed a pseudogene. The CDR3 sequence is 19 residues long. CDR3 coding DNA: TGTGCCAGCAGCAAAGAACTAGCGGGAGGGCCCTCTGGGGCCAACGTCCTGACTTTC. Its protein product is CASSKELAGGPSGANVLTF.

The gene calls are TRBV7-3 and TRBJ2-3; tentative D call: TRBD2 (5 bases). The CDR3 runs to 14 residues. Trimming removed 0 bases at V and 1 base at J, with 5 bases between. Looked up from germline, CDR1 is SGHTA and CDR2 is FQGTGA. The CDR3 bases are TGTGCCAGCAGCTTAACGGAGGGCACAGATACGCAGTATTTT. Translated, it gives CASSLTEGTDTQYF. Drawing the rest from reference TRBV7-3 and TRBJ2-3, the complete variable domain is GAGVSQTPSNKVTEKGKYVELRCDPISGHTALYWYRQSLGQGPEFLIYFQGTGAADDSGLPNDRFFAVRPEGSVSTLKIQRTERGDSAVYLCASSLTEGTDTQYFGPGTRLTVL.

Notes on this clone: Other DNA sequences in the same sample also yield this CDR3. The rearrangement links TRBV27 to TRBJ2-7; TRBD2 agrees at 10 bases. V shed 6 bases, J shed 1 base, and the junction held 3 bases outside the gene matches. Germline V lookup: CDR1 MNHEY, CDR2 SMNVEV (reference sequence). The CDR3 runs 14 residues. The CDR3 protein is CASSWTSGSYEQYF. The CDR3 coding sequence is TGTGCCAGCAGCTGGACTAGCGGTTCCTACGAGCAGTACTTC.

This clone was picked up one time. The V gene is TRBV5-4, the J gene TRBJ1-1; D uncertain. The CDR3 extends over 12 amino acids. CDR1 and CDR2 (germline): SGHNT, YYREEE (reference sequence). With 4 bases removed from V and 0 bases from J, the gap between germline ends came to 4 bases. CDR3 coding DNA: TGTGCCAGCAGCACGGTGAACACTGAAGCTTTCTTT. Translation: CASSTVNTEAFF. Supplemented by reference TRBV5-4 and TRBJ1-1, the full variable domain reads ETGVTQSPTHLIKTRGQQVTLRCSSQSGHNTVSWYQQALGQGPQFIFQYYREEENGRGNFPPRFSGLQFPNYSSELNVNALELDDSALYLCASSTVNTEAFFGQGTRLTVV.